The rows below give T cell receptor beta chains drawn from one sample of a study of neoadjuvant anti-PD-1 for oral cavity cancer. Measured with immunoSEQ multiplex PCR; TCRdb has only the in-frame clones, and not every one. The table records around 37,000 clones, over 30% of them present only once. The sequencing here drew on tumor tissue, taken after nivolumab (anti-PD-1) treatment. These receptors came from a person aged 35-79 years with oral cavity squamous cell carcinoma. Both conserved end residues are part of each CDR3. A D gene is named only where the DNA matches it firmly.

TRBD1	TRBV4-2	CASSQDRTGGRETQYF
TRBD2	TRBV9	CASSVAGAGTGELFF
TRBD1	TRBV15	CATSSRTGSGYTF
NA	TRBV5-1	CASSSGPTGELFF
NA	TRBV11-3	CASSLEHGGYNEQFF
NA	TRBV7-3	CASSSWPGANTEAFF
TRBD2	TRBV11-3	CASKRGGEETQYF
NA	TRBV2	CASSEAWLSEAFF
TRBD2	TRBV2	CASSAAELAGQETQYF
NA	TRBV30	CAYDYTGELFF
NA	TRBV6-4	CASSRGPDRYIQYF
NA	TRBV5-8	CASSLLQSNQPQHF
TRBD2	TRBV29-1	CSVEGTSGTDTQYF
NA	TRBV7-9	CASSFGAERVDTQYF
NA	TRBV5-1	CASSLLGAGGELFF
NA	TRBV7-7	CASSLYGGAGNEQFF
TRBD1	TRBV29-1	CSADGTGKGNGYTF
NA	TRBV28	CAYGGLVNQPQHF
TRBD1	TRBV27	CASSFGTGGLTQHF
NA	TRBV5-1	CASMGQAQETQYF
NA	TRBV9	CASSEAANTEAFF
TRBD1	TRBV19	CASSILQGTYYGYTF
TRBD1	TRBV9	CASSVGDRGRLGYGYTF
TRBD1	TRBV11-2	CASSSTGTGVWLEEAFF
TRBD1	TRBV29-1	CSVADRGHNQPQHF
TRBD1	TRBV30	CAWSVQGGRGELFF
TRBD1	TRBV19	CASSTLTGVRQPQHF
NA	TRBV7-3	CASSPQQESEQYF
TRBD1	TRBV29-1	CSVELFGQGYGYTF
NA	TRBV18	CASSPSAAGAGNQPQHF
NA	TRBV30	CAWSTVPVGPQHF
TRBD1	TRBV5-1	CASSLGGNLYEQYF
TRBD2	TRBV14	CASSRRGLAEITDTQYF
NA	TRBV29-1	CSSWDTEAFF
NA	TRBV2	CASSSPTVPAGVDGYTF
TRBD1	TRBV18	CASSQGGTGLLKPQHF
NA	TRBV27	CASTQLGGTDTQYF
NA	TRBV5-1	CASSSGTLPYEQYF
TRBD2	TRBV30	CAWSASGSSAYEQYF
NA	TRBV4-1	CASSIKPGFVPYEQYF
NA	TRBV5-1	CASSRYPIYSSSYNEQFF
TRBD2	TRBV6-1	CASSARTSGSGNEQFF
NA	TRBV4-1	CASSQDRAATNFYGYTF
NA	TRBV29-1	CSVDSNGPQYF
NA	TRBV5-4	CASSWDNNYEQYF
NA	TRBV11-2	CASSLSAGRYGYTF
NA	TRBV30	CAWSEQGLNTEAFF
NA	TRBV7-9	CASSLGDRGARTDTQYF
TRBD1	TRBV7-9	CASSLHRGLRGYTF
NA	TRBV5-1	CASSLGGTPTDTQYF
NA	TRBV30	CAWSGDNQPQHF
TRBD2	TRBV5-1	CASSLSSGGYEQYF
TRBD1	TRBV7-2	CASSSNAAGTGGGYTF
TRBD1	TRBV6-5	CASSYGTGVESPLHF
NA	TRBV18	CASSPFPTANQPQHF
TRBD1	TRBV10-2	CASKQGNYGYTF
TRBD1	TRBV5-6	CASSFGTGSYGYTF
TRBD1	TRBV30	CAWSVSGGGQPQHF